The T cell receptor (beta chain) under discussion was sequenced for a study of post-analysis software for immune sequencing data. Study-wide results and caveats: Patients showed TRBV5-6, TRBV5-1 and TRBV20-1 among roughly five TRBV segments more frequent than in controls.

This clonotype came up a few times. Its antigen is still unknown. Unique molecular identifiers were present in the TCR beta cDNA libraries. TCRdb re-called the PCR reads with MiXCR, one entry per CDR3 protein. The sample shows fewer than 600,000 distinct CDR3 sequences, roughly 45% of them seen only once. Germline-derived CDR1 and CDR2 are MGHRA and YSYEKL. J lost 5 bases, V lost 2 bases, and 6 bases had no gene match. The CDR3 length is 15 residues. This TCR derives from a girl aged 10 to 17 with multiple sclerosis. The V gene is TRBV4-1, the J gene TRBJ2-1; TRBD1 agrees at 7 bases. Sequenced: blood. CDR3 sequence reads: CASSQPGTDNNEQFF. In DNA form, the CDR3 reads TGCGCCAGCAGCCAACCCGGGACAGATAACAATGAGCAGTTCTTC.